This T cell receptor beta chain stems from a study of PD-1 blockade in classical Hodgkin lymphoma. The method was immunoSEQ multiplex PCR; TCRdb's version includes in-frame clones alone and lacks a portion of them. The sample lists more than 95,000 clones, 89% occurring once. Time point indicated: cycle 4 day 1 (C4D1), after 5 to 7 weeks of nivolumab. After autologous stem cell transplantation all patients relapsed, and prior brentuximab vedotin exposure differed between cohorts. The CDR3 sequence is 13 residues long. Trimming took 7 bases from V and 8 from J; bases not matched to a gene: 5. Germline V gene sequence: CDR1 MGHRA, CDR2 YSYEKL.

The TCR sequence derives from a human donor with classical Hodgkin lymphoma. The V and J genes are TRBV4-1 and TRBJ1-4; 9 bases fit TRBD1. This material consisted of peripheral blood mononuclear cells (PBMCs), taken before the fourth cycle of nivolumab. The CDR3 region is CASKDRGREKLFF. CDR3 in DNA: TGCGCCAGCAAGGACAGGGGCAGGGAAAAACTGTTTTTT.